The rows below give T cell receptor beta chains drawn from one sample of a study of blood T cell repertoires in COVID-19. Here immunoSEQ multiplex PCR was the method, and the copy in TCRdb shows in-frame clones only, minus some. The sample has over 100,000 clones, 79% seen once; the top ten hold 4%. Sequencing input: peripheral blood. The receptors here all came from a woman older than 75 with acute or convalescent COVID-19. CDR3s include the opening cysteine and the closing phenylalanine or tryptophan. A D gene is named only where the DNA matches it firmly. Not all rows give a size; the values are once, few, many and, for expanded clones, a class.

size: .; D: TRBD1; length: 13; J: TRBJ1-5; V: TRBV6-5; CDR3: CASSFDRAQPQHF; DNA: TGTGCCAGCAGTTTCGACAGGGCTCAGCCCCAGCATTTT
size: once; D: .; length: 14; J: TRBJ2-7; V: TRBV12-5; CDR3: CASGFGSNRVEQYF; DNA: TGTGCTAGTGGTTTCGGGTCAAACAGGGTAGAGCAGTACTTC
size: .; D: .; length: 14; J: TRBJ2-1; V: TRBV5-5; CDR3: CASSFGPRVDEQFF; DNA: TGTGCCAGCAGCTTTGGTCCCAGGGTAGATGAGCAGTTCTTC
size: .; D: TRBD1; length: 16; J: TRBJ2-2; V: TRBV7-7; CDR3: CASSPGQGLYAGELFF; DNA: TGTGCTAGCAGCCCCGGACAGGGTTTGTACGCCGGGGAGCTGTTTTTT
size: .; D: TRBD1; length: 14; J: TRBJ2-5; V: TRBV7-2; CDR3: CASSSWTGEETQYF; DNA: TGTGCCAGCAGCTCCTGGACAGGGGAGGAGACCCAGTACTTC
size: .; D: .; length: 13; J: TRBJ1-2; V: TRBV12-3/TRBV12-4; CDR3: CASSLESILPPTF; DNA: TGTGCCAGCAGTTTAGAGTCAATCCTACCTCCGACCTTC
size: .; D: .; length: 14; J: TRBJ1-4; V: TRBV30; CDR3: CAWSVGHDNEKLFF; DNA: TGTGCCTGGAGTGTAGGACACGATAATGAAAAACTGTTTTTT
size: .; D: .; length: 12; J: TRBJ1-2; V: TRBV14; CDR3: CASSFRQGGYTF; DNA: TGTGCCAGCAGCTTTAGACAAGGCGGCTACACCTTC
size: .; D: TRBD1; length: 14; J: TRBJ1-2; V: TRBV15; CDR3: CATSRGQGLGGYTF; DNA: TGTGCCACCAGCCGGGGACAGGGTCTCGGTGGCTACACCTTC
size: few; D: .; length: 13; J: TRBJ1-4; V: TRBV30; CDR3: CAWSVRLNEKLFF; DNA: TGTGCCTGGAGTGTACGACTTAATGAAAAGCTGTTTTTT
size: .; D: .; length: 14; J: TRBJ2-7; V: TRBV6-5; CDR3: CASSFSGTHYEQYF; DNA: TGTGCCAGCAGTTTCTCCGGGACTCACTACGAGCAGTACTTC